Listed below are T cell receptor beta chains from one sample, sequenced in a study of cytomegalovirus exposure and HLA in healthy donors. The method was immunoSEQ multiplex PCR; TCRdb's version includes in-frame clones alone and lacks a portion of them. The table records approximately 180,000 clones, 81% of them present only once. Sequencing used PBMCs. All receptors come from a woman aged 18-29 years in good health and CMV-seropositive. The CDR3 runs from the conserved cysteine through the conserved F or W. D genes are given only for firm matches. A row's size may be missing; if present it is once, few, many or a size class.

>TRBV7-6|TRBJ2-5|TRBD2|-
TGTGCCAGCAGCTGGGGACTAGCGGGGGGATACCAAGAGACCCAGTACTTC
CASSWGLAGGYQETQYF
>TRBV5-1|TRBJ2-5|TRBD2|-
TGCGCCAGCAGCTTGACGGCCGGGGGGGAGACCCAGTACTTC
CASSLTAGGETQYF
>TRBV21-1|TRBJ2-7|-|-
TGTGCCAGGGGGTCGGACAGCTCCTACGAGCAGTACTTC
CARGSDSSYEQYF
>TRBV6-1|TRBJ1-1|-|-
TGTGCCAGCAGTGATCCTGGACAGCCGCGGAACACTGAAGCTTTCTTT
CASSDPGQPRNTEAFF
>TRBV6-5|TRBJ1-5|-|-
TGTGCCAGCAGAGCAGGGTATAGCAATCAGCCCCAGCATTTT
CASRAGYSNQPQHF
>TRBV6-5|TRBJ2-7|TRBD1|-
TGTGCCAGCAGGCTACAGGGGGGATATGCCGAGCAGTACTTC
CASRLQGGYAEQYF
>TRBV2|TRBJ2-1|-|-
TGTGCCAGCAGTGAACTGGGAGTTTACAATGAGCAGTTCTTC
CASSELGVYNEQFF
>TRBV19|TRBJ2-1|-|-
TGTGCCAGTAGTCGCATCGCAGACAGAAAGCCCAACAATGAGCAGTTCTTC
CASSRIADRKPNNEQFF
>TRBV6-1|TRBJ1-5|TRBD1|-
TGTGCCAGCAGGGAACGGACAGGAGGGAAGCCCCAGCATTTT
CASRERTGGKPQHF
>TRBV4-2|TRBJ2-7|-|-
TGTGCCAGCAGCCTCCCTCAGGGCCACGAGCAGTACTTC
CASSLPQGHEQYF
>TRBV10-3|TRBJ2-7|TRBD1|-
TGTGCCATCAGCGCACAGGGGGCGGAAAAACCCTACGAGCAGTACTTC
CAISAQGAEKPYEQYF
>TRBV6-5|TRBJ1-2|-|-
TGTGCCAGCAGGGGGGGAAAGTTTTGGGATGGCTACACCTTC
CASRGGKFWDGYTF
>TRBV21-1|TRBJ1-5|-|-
TGTGCCACCACAGTGGACAGGGGCGCTCAGCCCCAGCATTTT
CATTVDRGAQPQHF
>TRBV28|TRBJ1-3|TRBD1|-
TGTGCCAGCTACCTAAACCGGGACAGGGGGCCGTATGGAAACACCATATATTTT
CASYLNRDRGPYGNTIYF
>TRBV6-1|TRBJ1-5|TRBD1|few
TGTGCCAGCAGTGGACCGGGACAGGGGGAGCCCCAGCATTTT
CASSGPGQGEPQHF
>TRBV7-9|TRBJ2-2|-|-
TGTGCCAGCATCGCGATCTTGGCGAACACCGGGGAGCTGTTTTTT
CASIAILANTGELFF
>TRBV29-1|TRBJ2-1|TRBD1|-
TGCAGCGTTGAACCCAGGGGGTGGAATGAGCAGTTCTTC
CSVEPRGWNEQFF
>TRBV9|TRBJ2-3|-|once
TGTGCCAGCAGCGTCGACTTCACAGATACGCAGTATTTT
CASSVDFTDTQYF
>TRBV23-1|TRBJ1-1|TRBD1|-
TGCCCCCGGGGACAGGGTGCCCCAGATAGGCCCATGAACACTGAAGCTTTCTTT
CPRGQGAPDRPMNTEAFF
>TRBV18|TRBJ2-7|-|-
TGTGCCAGCTCACCCTCCCGACAGAATCAATATGCCGGCTCCTACGAGCAGTACTTC
CASSPSRQNQYAGSYEQYF
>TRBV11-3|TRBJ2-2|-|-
TGTGCCAGCAGCTTAGGATTTAGTGTGTCCGGGGAGCTGTTTTTT
CASSLGFSVSGELFF
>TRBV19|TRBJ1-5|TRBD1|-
TGTGCCAGTAGAGATCGGACAGGGGATAGCAATCAGCCCCAGCATTTT
CASRDRTGDSNQPQHF
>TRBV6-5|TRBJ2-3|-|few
TGTGCCAGCAGTTACTCGAGGGTTTCCACAGATACGCAGTATTTT
CASSYSRVSTDTQYF